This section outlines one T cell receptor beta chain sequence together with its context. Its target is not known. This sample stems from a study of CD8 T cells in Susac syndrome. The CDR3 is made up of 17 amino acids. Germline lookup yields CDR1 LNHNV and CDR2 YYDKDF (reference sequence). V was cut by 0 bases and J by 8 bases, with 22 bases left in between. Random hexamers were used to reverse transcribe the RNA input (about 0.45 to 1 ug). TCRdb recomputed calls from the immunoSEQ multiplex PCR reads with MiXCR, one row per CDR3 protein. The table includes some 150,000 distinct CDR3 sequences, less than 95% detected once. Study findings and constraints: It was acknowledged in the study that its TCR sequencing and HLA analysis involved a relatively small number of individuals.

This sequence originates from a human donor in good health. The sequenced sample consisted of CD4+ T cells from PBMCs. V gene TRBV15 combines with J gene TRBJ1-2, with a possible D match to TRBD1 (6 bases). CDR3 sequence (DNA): TGTGCCACCAGCAGAGATATTCCTAGGGGGGGATCCATAGGCTACACCTTC. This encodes CATSRDIPRGGSIGYTF.